These 32 T cell receptor beta chains share one sample of origin, sequenced in a study of Graves' ophthalmopathy and Graves' hyperthyroidism. RNA transcripts provided the template for amplifying TCR beta CDR3 regions. A first-round RT-PCR used HTBI primers, followed by a second-round multiplex PCR. TCRdb analysed the multiplex PCR reads with MiXCR anew, one entry per CDR3 protein. The sample consists of approximately 1.2 million distinct CDR3 sequences, around a third of them appearing once. The sequenced sample was peripheral blood or thyroid tissue (not recorded which). The receptors were sampled from an adult man with Graves' hyperthyroidism.

This clonotype was recorded many times. The chain uses TRBV19 and TRBJ2-7, with 9 bases that match TRBD1. CDR1 is LNHDA, CDR2 SQIVND, per germline (reference sequence). The CDR3 is 17 amino acids. CDR3 loop: CASSGGQGKISSYEQYF. CDR3 bases: TGTGCTTCGAGTGGGGGACAGGGAAAAATAAGCTCCTACGAGCAGTACTTC.

J is TRBJ2-5 and V is TRBV20-1; 8 positions agree with TRBD1. Trimming removed 3 bases from V and 7 bases from J; junction bases left unmatched: 7. The CDR3 is 13 residues long. Germline V gene lookup returns CDR1 DFQATT and CDR2 SNEGSKA (reference sequence). As DNA, the CDR3 is TGCAGTGCTAGGCAGGGGGCGCGGAGGACCCAGTACTTC. Its protein is CSARQGARRTQYF.

This clonotype was detected only a few times. V gene TRBV7-3 combines with J gene TRBJ1-2; 7 nucleotides line up with TRBD1. The CDR3 totals 14 residues. Germline V gives CDR1 SGHTA, CDR2 FQGTGA. Germline trimming cut 5 bases from V and 5 bases from J; bases unmatched to any gene: 8. The CDR3 sequence is CASSRQGDGYGYTF. In DNA form, the CDR3 reads TGTGCCAGCAGCCGACAGGGCGACGGTTATGGCTACACCTTC.

This chain uses TRBV20-1 with TRBJ2-7; 11 nucleotides agree with TRBD2. Germline V gene lookup returns CDR1 DFQATT and CDR2 SNEGSKA (reference sequence). This CDR3 comprises 16 residues. J lost 4 bases, V lost 1 base, and 9 bases had no gene match. CDR3 bases: TGCAGTGCTAGAGTCCCTAGCGGGGGGAGGTTTTACGAGCAGTACTTC. Translated: CSARVPSGGRFYEQYF.

This clonotype showed up many times. The gene calls are TRBV4-3 and TRBJ2-5; TRBD1 might be the D (7 bases). This CDR3 has 15 residues. CDR1 LGHNA and CDR2 YSLEER come from the germline V gene. V was shortened by 1 base and J by 2 bases, with 11 bases between the two germline ends. The CDR3, as DNA: TGCGCCAGCAGCCAAGGACAGGGAGGTCAAGAGACCCAGTACTTC. Residues: CASSQGQGGQETQYF.

This CDR3 is CASSAGSPATEAFF. CDR3 sequence (DNA): TGTGCCAGCAGCGCGGGCTCTCCGGCCACTGAAGCTTTCTTT. The gene calls are TRBV7-2 and TRBJ1-1; D not resolved. Trimming cost V 5 bases and J 4 bases, with 14 bases left between them. This CDR3 comprises 14 residues. Germline-derived CDR1 and CDR2 are SGHTA and FQGNSA.

This clonotype was seen at least ten times. V is TRBV29-1 and J is TRBJ1-2; 8 bases match TRBD1. This CDR3 is built from 12 residues. J lost 9 bases, V lost 1 base, and 4 bases had no gene match. CDR1 and CDR2 from the germline V gene are SQVTM and ANQGSEA. CDR3 sequence (DNA): TGCAGCGTTGAAGGACAGGGGACCCGCTACACCTTC. Protein: CSVEGQGTRYTF.

This sequence joins TRBV10-3 and TRBJ1-5, with TRBD1 matching 11 bases. J gave up 6 bases and V 4 bases, and 5 bases lay outside the gene matches. The CDR3 sequence is 15 residues long. Germline assignment: CDR1 ENHRY and CDR2 SYGVKD. CDR3 in amino acids: CAISVGTGGTQPQHF. The CDR3 DNA is TGTGCCATCAGTGTGGGGACAGGGGGGACTCAGCCCCAGCATTTT.

The chain has TRBV5-1 and TRBJ1-2, with D hard to call. The CDR3 covers 14 residues. Germline V CDR1 and CDR2: SGHRS, YFSETQ. Between the trimmed V and J ends, which lost 0 bases and 4 bases, there was a span of 10 bases. DNA of the CDR3: TGCGCCAGCAGCTTGGAGTCCGGGCTCTATGGCTACACCTTC. The encoded protein is CASSLESGLYGYTF. Variable domain in full (rest from reference TRBV5-1 and TRBJ1-2): KAGVTQTPRYLIKTRGQQVTLSCSPISGHRSVSWYQQTPGQGLQFLFEYFSETQRNKGNFPGRFSGRQFSNSRSEMNVSTLELGDSALYLCASSLESGLYGYTFGSGTRLTVV.

This clonotype was recorded at least ten times. The chain uses TRBV29-1 and TRBJ2-2; tentatively, D is TRBD2 (6 bases). The germline V and J ends were trimmed by 5 bases and 4 bases, with 11 bases remaining between them. CDR3 size: 13 residues. Germline V gene lookup returns CDR1 SQVTM and CDR2 ANQGSEA. CDR3: CSVWRDSTGELFF. CDR3 DNA: TGCAGCGTTTGGCGGGATAGCACCGGGGAGCTGTTTTTT.

In this sample, this clonotype turned up many times. The chain carries TRBV20-1 and TRBJ1-5; D is uncertain. V shed 5 bases and J shed 1 base, with 12 bases lying between them. Germline CDR1 and CDR2: DFQATT and SNEGSKA (reference sequence). This CDR3 spans 14 amino acids. CDR3 amino acids: CSAQARRSNQPQHF. The CDR3 DNA reads TGCAGTGCTCAAGCCCGGAGAAGCAATCAGCCCCAGCATTTT.

The chain has TRBV29-1 and TRBJ1-1; 9 bases are shared with TRBD1. CDR1 SQVTM and CDR2 ANQGSEA come from the germline V gene. The CDR3 sequence is 13 residues long. Unmatched junction bases numbered 6, after V lost 3 bases and J lost 7 bases. The CDR3 DNA reads TGCAGCGTTGAGGCGGGACAGGGCTATGAAGCTTTCTTT. Amino acids: CSVEAGQGYEAFF.

A few counts support this clonotype. V and J are TRBV4-1 and TRBJ2-6; 8 bases fit TRBD1. After removal of 4 bases from V and 4 bases from J, the junction contained 15 bases not matched to a gene. CDR1 is MGHRA, CDR2 YSYEKL, per germline. This CDR3 contains 19 residues. The CDR3 region is CASSPARGQGVSGANVLTF. The CDR3, as DNA: TGCGCCAGCAGCCCCGCTCGAGGACAGGGTGTCTCGGGGGCCAACGTCCTGACTTTC.

The chain couples TRBV20-1 to TRBJ2-2; 10 bases line up with TRBD1. V gave up 6 bases and J gave up 5 bases; unmatched junction bases: 15. The CDR3 sequence is 17 residues long. CDR1 is DFQATT and CDR2 is SNEGSKA in the germline V gene (reference sequence). The CDR3 DNA sequence: TGCAGTGCCGCCCCCCGGACAGGGGGTCGGGAGACCGGGGAGCTGTTTTTT. Translation: CSAAPRTGGRETGELFF.

This clonotype was seen many times. The CDR3 DNA reads TGCGCCAGCAGCCTTGGGACAATTCTGGCTGAAGCTTTCTTT. Translation gives CASSLGTILAEAFF. This chain connects TRBV5-1 to TRBJ1-1; TRBD1 might be the D (6 bases). The CDR3 totals 14 residues. CDR1 and CDR2 (germline): SGHRS, YFSETQ. V was shortened by 4 bases and J by 6 bases, with 16 bases between the two germline ends. The whole variable domain, filled in from reference TRBV5-1 and TRBJ1-1, reads KAGVTQTPRYLIKTRGQQVTLSCSPISGHRSVSWYQQTPGQGLQFLFEYFSETQRNKGNFPGRFSGRQFSNSRSEMNVSTLELGDSALYLCASSLGTILAEAFFGQGTRLTVV.

This clonotype was observed a few times. The rearrangement joins TRBV20-1 to TRBJ1-5; no clear D gene. Germline V gene lookup returns CDR1 DFQATT and CDR2 SNEGSKA (reference sequence). The CDR3 covers 15 residues. V lost 0 bases to trimming and J lost 8 bases, with 17 bases between them. CDR3 coding DNA: TGCAGTGCTAGAGATCAGGCGGACGAAAAGGAGCCCCAGCATTTT. This codes for CSARDQADEKEPQHF.

This clonotype was found many times. The chain couples TRBV7-2 to TRBJ1-2; TRBD1 is a possible D gene (5 bases). Germline assignment: CDR1 SGHTA and CDR2 FQGNSA. The CDR3 is 15 amino acids. Trimming pared 2 bases from V and 2 bases from J, leaving 12 bases between. The CDR3: CASSLKGAENYGYTF. CDR3 coding DNA: TGTGCCAGCAGCTTAAAAGGGGCAGAAAACTATGGCTACACCTTC.

The chain couples TRBV2 to TRBJ2-5; the match to TRBD1 covers 8 bases. CDR3 length equals 15 residues. Germline V gene data show CDR1 as SNHLY and CDR2 as FYNNEI. V lost 6 bases to trimming and J lost 5 bases; unmatched junction nucleotides: 11. The CDR3 reads CASRLIWTGRETQYF. The CDR3 nucleotides are TGTGCCAGCAGATTGATCTGGACAGGGCGGGAGACCCAGTACTTC.

The chain recombines TRBV20-1 with TRBJ1-2; TRBD1 aligns across 10 bases. CDR3 length: 14 residues. CDR1 and CDR2 from the germline V gene are DFQATT and SNEGSKA (reference sequence). J gave up 6 bases and V 5 bases, and 9 bases lay outside the gene matches. The CDR3 here is CSAQRDRGLDGYTF. The CDR3 nucleotides read TGCAGTGCTCAGCGGGACAGGGGCCTGGATGGCTACACCTTC.

This clonotype was seen at least ten times. This chain connects TRBV11-2 to TRBJ2-2, with 10 positions matching TRBD1. Trimming cost V 3 bases and J 5 bases; bases outside gene matches: 3. Germline values: CDR1 SGHAT, CDR2 FQNNGV. The CDR3 contains 15 residues. The CDR3 nucleotides read TGTGCCAGCAGCTTGGACAGGGGGAGAACCGGGGAGCTGTTTTTT. Translating it yields CASSLDRGRTGELFF.

Comment on this clonotype: One end of the junction is discordant with germline, which a read error may explain. The J gene is TRBJ2-7, the V gene TRBV12-3 or TRBV12-4; D is undetermined. This CDR3 contains 14 residues. CDR3: CASSLVGPSYEHYF. DNA for the CDR3: TGTGCCAGCAGTTTAGTAGGCCCCTCCTACGAGCACTACTTC.

Note on this clonotype: Since a much larger clone is just one base distant, this may be a read error. The chain employs TRBV15 and TRBJ1-5; no definite D call. The CDR3 is 13 residues long. Germline V gene sequence: CDR1 LNHNV, CDR2 YYDKDF (reference sequence). Trimming removed 5 bases from V and 0 bases from J, with 5 bases in between. The CDR3 spells CATSWDSNQPQHF. DNA for the CDR3: TGTGCCACCAGCTGGGATAGCAATCAGCCCCAGCATTTT.

V usage is TRBV19 and J usage is TRBJ1-5, with D possibly matching TRBD1 (5 bases). Trimming left V 3 bases short and J 5 bases short, with 17 bases between. This CDR3 has 16 amino acids. Germline V gene data show CDR1 as LNHDA and CDR2 as SQIVND (reference sequence). CDR3 bases: TGTGCCAGTAGTATTGACGGGGGATTCAGTGATCAGCCCCAGCATTTT. This encodes CASSIDGGFSDQPQHF.

Ten or more counts support this clonotype. This chain links TRBV7-9 with TRBJ2-7; D unclear. Trimming took 4 bases from V and 2 from J, leaving 12 bases between them. Germline CDR1 and CDR2: SEHNR and FQNEAQ (reference sequence). The CDR3 covers 14 residues. The chain's CDR3 is CASSSVSPTYEQYF. The DNA of the CDR3 is TGTGCCAGCAGCTCCGTGTCACCCACCTACGAGCAGTACTTC.

The chain links TRBV29-1 to TRBJ2-5, with 14 bases lining up with TRBD2. The V gene end was trimmed by 5 bases and the J gene end by 4 bases; junction bases not matched to a gene: 9. The germline V gene encodes CDR1 SQVTM and CDR2 ANQGSEA. CDR3 size: 16 residues. The CDR3 here is CSVSTAGTSGGETQYF. For the CDR3, the DNA is TGCAGCGTTTCCACCGCCGGGACTAGCGGGGGAGAGACCCAGTACTTC.

This clonotype was seen many times. This rearrangement joins TRBV5-8 to TRBJ1-1; perhaps TRBD1 as D (5 bases). The CDR3 loop spans 14 amino acids. Germline CDR1 and CDR2: SGHTS and YDEGEE. The V and J ends lost 0 bases and 10 bases respectively, with 16 bases between them. The CDR3 coding sequence is TGTGCCAGCAGCTTGGTGGTCAGGGAGGTGGCAGCTTTCTTT. The encoded protein is CASSLVVREVAAFF. Combining the CDR3 with reference TRBV5-8 and TRBJ1-1 gives the whole variable domain EAGVTQSPTHLIKTRGQQATLRCSPISGHTSVYWYQQALGLGLQFLLWYDEGEERNRGNFPPRFSGRQFPNYSSELNVNALELEDSALYLCASSLVVREVAAFFGQGTRLTVV.

The V call is TRBV15, the J call TRBJ1-6, with 7 nucleotides matching TRBD1. Germline V lookup: CDR1 LNHNV, CDR2 YYDKDF (reference sequence). Unmatched junction bases numbered 3, after V lost 0 bases and J lost 10 bases. CDR3 length: 14 residues. The CDR3 region is CATSREAGGSPLHF. The CDR3 DNA sequence: TGTGCCACCAGCAGAGAGGCAGGGGGATCACCCCTCCACTTT.

This clonotype has only a few counts. The CDR3 end shows no conserved phenylalanine or tryptophan, and so a read error is likely. The DNA is omitted, as the CDR3 cannot be located on it reliably, and the CDR3 follows TCRdb's listing. The chain carries TRBV7-2 and TRBJ2-5; TRBD1 is the table's D call, not checked against the DNA. Germline loops: CDR1 SGHTA, CDR2 FQGNSA. With termini counted, the CDR3 has 18 amino acids. CDR3 protein: CASSLVSGAYGYGYTFGS.

The V and J genes are TRBV28 and TRBJ2-5; 9 bases map to TRBD2. J was trimmed by 2 bases and V by 6 bases; bases with no gene match: 13. Per germline, CDR1 MDHEN and CDR2 SYDVKM. This CDR3 is built from 17 residues. The CDR3 bases are TGTGCCAGCAGATCCATTCCCTCTAGCGGGACACAAGAGACCCAGTACTTC. This sequence encodes CASRSIPSSGTQETQYF.

This clonotype was seen ten or more times. V gene TRBV20-1 combines with J gene TRBJ1-5; D not certain. V lost 7 bases and J lost 4, with 11 bases in between. CDR1 is DFQATT and CDR2 is SNEGSKA in the germline V gene (reference sequence). CDR3 size: 12 residues. CDR3 region: CSGREANQPQHF. In DNA, the CDR3 is TGCAGTGGGCGGGAGGCTAATCAGCCCCAGCATTTT.

The V and J genes are TRBV20-1 and TRBJ1-5; D is perhaps TRBD1 (6 bases). Germline V gene sequence: CDR1 DFQATT, CDR2 SNEGSKA (reference sequence). The CDR3 is 13 amino acids. CDR3 residues: CSQDSDSRQPQHF. In DNA, the CDR3 is TGCAGCCAAGATTCGGACAGTCGTCAGCCCCAGCATTTT.

This clonotype was detected ten times or more. The J gene is TRBJ2-7, the V gene TRBV9, with TRBD1 as a possible D gene (6 bases). Trimming removed 3 bases from V and 2 bases from J, with 9 bases in between. Germline-derived CDR1 and CDR2 are SGDLS and YYNGEE. The CDR3 is 13 residues long. The CDR3, as DNA: TGTGCCAGCAGCGGGGACACAGCCTACGAGCAGTACTTC. Translated, it gives CASSGDTAYEQYF.